Detailed here is one TCR beta chain. Its target is unknown. Repertoires were generated with immunoSEQ multiplex PCR, while TCRdb's copy carries only in-frame clones and drops some. The sample shows approximately 1,500,000 clones, around 98% of them seen only once. The record originates from a study of shared clonotypes between healthy human individuals. Background on the study: Three CD4 naive, three CD4 memory, two CD8 naive and one CD8 memory plate were used per donor.

Findings and caveats of the study: Sampling included only blood; tissue repertoires likely differ. When naive CD4 clonotypes were compared across a few donors, 4% to 6.5% were shared. The study generally estimated greater richness for naive than memory subsets.

The TCR originated in a man aged 30-40 years in good health. Sequenced input: naive CD4+ T cells sorted from blood. The sample's subset: CD45RA+ positively selected.

Here the CDR3 reads CASSQDLRGPQWGNTGELFF. The CDR3 DNA is TGTGCCAGCAGCCAAGATTTAAGGGGCCCCCAATGGGGGAACACCGGGGAGCTGTTTTTT. This chain links TRBV14 with TRBJ2-2; D possibly corresponds to TRBD1 (5 bases). V was clipped by 0 bases and J by 1 base, with 21 bases between them. The V gene's germline CDR1 is SGHDN and CDR2 FVKESK. The CDR3 totals 20 residues.